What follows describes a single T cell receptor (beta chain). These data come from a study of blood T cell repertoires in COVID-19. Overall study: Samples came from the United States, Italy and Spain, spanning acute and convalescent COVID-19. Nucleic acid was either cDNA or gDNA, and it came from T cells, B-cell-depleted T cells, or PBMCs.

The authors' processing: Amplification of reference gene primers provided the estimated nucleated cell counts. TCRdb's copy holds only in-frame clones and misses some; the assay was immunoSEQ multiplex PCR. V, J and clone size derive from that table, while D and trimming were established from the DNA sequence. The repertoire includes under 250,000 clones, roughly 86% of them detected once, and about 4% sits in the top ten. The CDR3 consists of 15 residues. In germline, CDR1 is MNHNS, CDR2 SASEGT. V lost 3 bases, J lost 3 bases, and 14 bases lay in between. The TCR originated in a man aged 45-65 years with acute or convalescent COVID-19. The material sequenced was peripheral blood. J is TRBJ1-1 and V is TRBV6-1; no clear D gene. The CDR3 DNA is TGTGCCAGCAGTGATAACTCGATAAGAGACACTGAAGCTTTCTTT. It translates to CASSDNSIRDTEAFF.